This T cell receptor (beta chain) was retrieved from a study of PD-L1 blockade in urothelial cancer. In the study overall: Patients began atezolizumab, 1,200 mg intravenously every 3 weeks, in about 2014.

Data came from immunoSEQ multiplex PCR; TCRdb stores just in-frame clones and leaves some out. The sample has 95,000 or so clones, 80% to 90% seen once; the top ten hold 2% to 2.5%. Time point denoted: pretreatment peripheral blood. Patients had locally advanced or metastatic urothelial carcinoma. The CDR3 runs 12 residues. CDR1 MNHNS and CDR2 SASEGT come from the germline V gene. V was clipped by 2 bases and J by 1 base, with 2 bases between them. Notes on this clone: Its antigen is not identified.

The study, taken as a whole, reports: Durable benefit was linked to greater 3-week expansion of tumor-associated blood clones.

This specimen consisted of PBMCs, obtained around atezolizumab (anti-PD-L1) treatment. This clonotype was obtained from a man between 60 and 75 years old with urothelial cancer. The chain uses TRBV6-1 and TRBJ1-1, with D unresolved. This chain's CDR3 is CASSERNTEAFF. For the CDR3, the DNA is TGTGCCAGCAGTGAACGGAACACTGAAGCTTTCTTT.